The 18 T cell receptor beta chains below all came from one sample that was sequenced in a study of T cells in Graves' hyperthyroidism and ophthalmopathy. TCR beta CDR3 region amplification was performed from RNA transcripts. First-round RT-PCR with HTBI primers amplified the TCR CDR3 region. TCRdb reprocessed the multiplex PCR reads with MiXCR, giving one entry per CDR3 protein. The sample records about 350,000 distinct CDR3 sequences, about 15% being singletons. Sequenced input: blood. These receptors were obtained from a woman aged 60-70 years with Graves' ophthalmopathy.

The table lists this clonotype with a few counts. The V call is TRBV5-1, the J call TRBJ1-3; no clear D. Germline values: CDR1 SGHRS, CDR2 YFSETQ. V lost 0 bases, J lost 0 bases, and 7 bases lay in between. This CDR3 comprises 15 residues. CDR3 sequence (DNA): TGCGCCAGCAGCTTGGGCAGCGCCTCTGGAAACACCATATATTTT. It yields the protein CASSLGSASGNTIYF.

This clonotype was seen repeatedly, ten times or more. V gene TRBV27 combines with J gene TRBJ2-1, with 10 bases that match TRBD2. V gave up 5 bases and J gave up 10 bases; unmatched junction bases: 5. The CDR3 spans 13 residues. Germline V lookup: CDR1 MNHEY, CDR2 SMNVEV (reference sequence). The CDR3 loop is CASSLAGAGEQFF. In DNA form, the CDR3 reads TGTGCCAGCAGTCTAGCGGGAGCTGGGGAGCAGTTCTTC.

This clonotype appeared many times. This sequence joins TRBV28 and TRBJ1-6, with D possibly TRBD1 on 5 matching bases. Trimming took 8 bases from V and 9 from J, leaving 20 bases between them. The CDR3 length is 15 residues. CDR1 is MDHEN and CDR2 is SYDVKM in the germline V gene. CDR3 sequence reads: CASVATGPRGSPLHF. Here the CDR3 DNA reads TGTGCCAGCGTAGCGACCGGGCCGAGGGGTTCACCCCTCCACTTT.

The chain uses TRBV6-2 or TRBV6-3 and TRBJ2-3; D perhaps matches TRBD2 (6 bases). From germline, CDR1 is MNHEY and CDR2 SVGEGT. The CDR3 totals 17 residues. Trimming stripped 5 bases from V and 0 bases from J, with 18 bases between. The CDR3 is CASSGTAEARSTDTQYF. CDR3 DNA sequence: TGTGCCAGCAGTGGGACTGCAGAGGCGAGGAGCACAGATACGCAGTATTTT.

In this sample, this clonotype turned up many times. The chain joins TRBV12-3 or TRBV12-4 to TRBJ2-1; TRBD2 might be the D (6 bases). The CDR3 covers 16 residues. Deletions cut 6 bases from V and 5 bases from J, with 20 bases between. The CDR3 region has the DNA TGTGCCAGCAGCGTCAGTATAGCGGAGCTGAACAATGAGCAGTTCTTC. Residues: CASSVSIAELNNEQFF.

This clonotype was counted at least ten times. The V call is TRBV7-3, the J call TRBJ2-7, with D possibly matching TRBD2 (6 bases). V lost 2 bases to trimming and J lost 3 bases, with 11 bases between them. Germline V CDR1 and CDR2: SGHTA, FQGTGA. The CDR3 loop spans 14 amino acids. CDR3 residues: CASSLAGTGYEQYF. CDR3 DNA sequence: TGTGCCAGCAGCTTAGCGGGGACGGGCTACGAGCAGTACTTC. Looking up the rest from reference TRBV7-3 and TRBJ2-7 gives the full variable domain: GAGVSQTPSNKVTEKGKYVELRCDPISGHTALYWYRQSLGQGPEFLIYFQGTGAADDSGLPNDRFFAVRPEGSVSTLKIQRTERGDSAVYLCASSLAGTGYEQYFGPGTRLTVT.

This clonotype was counted between two and nine times. A read error is possible here, since a much larger clone lies one base away. In DNA, the CDR3 is TGTGCCAGCAGTGCCCGCGGGACAGGGGGCAACTATGGCTGCACCTTC. Protein: CASSARGTGGNYGCTF. This chain uses TRBV28 with TRBJ1-2; 12 nucleotides align to TRBD1. CDR1 is MDHEN, CDR2 SYDVKM, per germline. This CDR3 comprises 16 residues.

The chain links TRBV5-1 to TRBJ1-1; 7 positions match TRBD1. The germline gives CDR1 SGHRS, CDR2 YFSETQ. The V segment lost 0 bases and the J segment 5 bases; nucleotides outside the gene matches: 7. The CDR3 has 15 amino acids. CDR3 in amino acids: CASSLGTGEGTEAFF. DNA for the CDR3: TGCGCCAGCAGCTTGGGAACAGGGGAGGGAACTGAAGCTTTCTTT. Looking up the rest from reference TRBV5-1 and TRBJ1-1 gives the full variable domain: KAGVTQTPRYLIKTRGQQVTLSCSPISGHRSVSWYQQTPGQGLQFLFEYFSETQRNKGNFPGRFSGRQFSNSRSEMNVSTLELGDSALYLCASSLGTGEGTEAFFGQGTRLTVV.

Ten or more counts support this clonotype. This chain uses TRBV11-2 with TRBJ2-5, with unresolved D. There are 14 residues in the CDR3. Looked up from germline, CDR1 is SGHAT and CDR2 is FQNNGV. Trimming cost V 3 bases and J 1 base, with 9 bases left between them. Here the CDR3 reads CASSFSTTQETQYF. The CDR3 DNA sequence: TGTGCCAGCAGCTTCAGTACTACCCAAGAGACCCAGTACTTC.

This clonotype was picked up many times. The chain employs TRBV7-8 and TRBJ2-7; no clear D. Germline assignment: CDR1 SGHVS and CDR2 FQNEAQ. V dropped 1 base and J dropped 2 bases, with 12 bases sitting between them. There are 15 residues in the CDR3. In DNA, the CDR3 is TGTGCCAGCAGCTTAGAAAGGTGGCAGACCTACGAGCAGTACTTC. It yields the protein CASSLERWQTYEQYF.

This clonotype was counted ten times or more. The chain couples TRBV2 to TRBJ2-5; possibly TRBD1 for D (6 bases). CDR3 size: 13 residues. Trimming stripped 2 bases from V and 3 bases from J, with 7 bases between. CDR1 and CDR2 (germline): SNHLY, FYNNEI. CDR3 bases: TGTGCCAGCAGTGAATGGACAGAAGAGACCCAGTACTTC. This codes for CASSEWTEETQYF.

This clonotype has a count of ten or more. The chain employs TRBV24-1 and TRBJ2-5, with 8 bases identical to TRBD2. Germline CDR1 is KGHDR and CDR2 is SFDVKD. The CDR3 totals 16 residues. V shed 4 bases, J shed 2 bases, and the junction held 8 bases outside the gene matches. The DNA for the CDR3 is TGTGCCACCAGTGAAGGACTAGCAGGGATGCAAGAGACCCAGTACTTC. This codes for CATSEGLAGMQETQYF.

This clonotype was counted many times. V usage is TRBV28 and J usage is TRBJ2-1, with TRBD2 as a possible D gene (5 bases). CDR1 MDHEN and CDR2 SYDVKM come from the germline V gene. The CDR3 sequence is 14 residues long. V was clipped by 7 bases and J by 4 bases, with 14 bases between them. CDR3 DNA: TGTGCCAGCACCAAAAGAGGGCCGTACAATGAGCAGTTCTTC. It encodes CASTKRGPYNEQFF. Full variable domain (remainder filled in from reference TRBV28 and TRBJ2-1): DVKVTQSSRYLVKRTGEKVFLECVQDMDHENMFWYRQDPGLGLRLIYFSYDVKMKEKGDIPEGYSVSREKKERFSLILESASTNQTSMYLCASTKRGPYNEQFFGPGTRLTVL.

This clonotype occurred many times. V usage is TRBV7-9 and J usage is TRBJ1-5; 8 nucleotides line up with TRBD1. This CDR3 region has 16 residues. Germline CDR1 reads SEHNR; CDR2 reads FQNEAQ (reference sequence). With 3 bases clipped from V and 2 bases from J, the junction kept 6 bases outside the gene matches. CDR3 amino acids: CASSLGQDGGNQPQHF. DNA for the CDR3: TGTGCCAGCAGCTTGGGACAGGACGGTGGCAATCAGCCCCAGCATTTT.

This clonotype was seen repeatedly, ten times or more. The J gene is TRBJ2-7, the V gene TRBV11-1; TRBD2 agrees at 7 bases. The V gene's germline CDR1 is SGHAT and CDR2 FQDESV (reference sequence). The CDR3 contains 13 residues. Unmatched junction bases numbered 3, after V lost 3 bases and J lost 4 bases. CDR3 in amino acids: CASSFTSAYEQYF. In DNA, the CDR3 is TGTGCCAGCAGCTTCACTAGCGCATACGAGCAGTACTTC.

The sample holds a few counts of this clonotype. The V gene is TRBV7-9, the J gene TRBJ1-2; a possible D gene is TRBD1 (5 bases). Trimming left V 6 bases short and J 0 bases short, with 14 bases between. This CDR3 has 15 residues. CDR1 is SEHNR and CDR2 is FQNEAQ in the germline V gene (reference sequence). CDR3 sequence (DNA): TGTGCCAGCAGGCCACCGCGGGGGGCTAACTATGGCTACACCTTC. It yields the protein CASRPPRGANYGYTF.

This clonotype has only a few counts. This chain connects TRBV10-2 to TRBJ2-3, with D hard to call. The V gene lost 3 bases and the J gene lost 7 bases, with 8 bases spanning the gap. Germline V gene lookup returns CDR1 WSHSY and CDR2 SAAADI. CDR3 length equals 12 residues. CDR3 region: CASSDRAYTQYF. The CDR3, as DNA: TGCGCCAGCAGTGACAGAGCCTATACGCAGTATTTT.

The chain is built from TRBV28 and TRBJ2-5; 7 nucleotides agree with TRBD1. CDR1 and CDR2 from the germline V gene are MDHEN and SYDVKM. The CDR3 totals 15 residues. The V segment lost 2 bases and the J segment 5 bases; nucleotides outside the gene matches: 8. Written as DNA, the CDR3 is TGTGCCAGCAGTTTAGTAACAGGGGTGTGGGAGACCCAGTACTTC. Amino acids: CASSLVTGVWETQYF.